Listed here are 8 T cell receptor beta chains from one sample, sequenced in a study of T-cell memory formation after mild COVID-19. TCRdb re-called the 5' RACE reads with MiXCR, one entry per CDR3 protein. The sample includes about 140,000 distinct CDR3 sequences, 14% of them seen just once. Sequenced material: PBMCs or a T cell subset sorted from them (not recorded which). The receptors originated from an adult woman who had mild COVID-19 (a few samples of this study predate the infection). Cell type and time point are not known.

The genes are TRBV12-3 or TRBV12-4 and TRBJ2-4; 12 bases are a match to TRBD2. V was clipped by 6 bases and J by 8 bases; unmatched bases: 8. CDR3 length equals 15 residues. The CDR3 here is CASRKTSGSLDIQYF. DNA of the CDR3: TGTGCCAGCAGGAAGACTAGCGGGAGTCTTGACATTCAGTACTTC.

This clonotype was counted only a few times. The genes are TRBV9 and TRBJ1-1; 9 positions agree with TRBD1. V was pared by 4 bases and J by 4 bases, with 8 bases of the junction left unmatched. The CDR3 runs to 15 residues. Germline lookup yields CDR1 SGDLS and CDR2 YYNGEE. The CDR3 region is CASSSTGGAATEAFF. The CDR3 bases are TGTGCCAGCAGCTCCACAGGGGGCGCGGCCACTGAAGCTTTCTTT.

The chain couples TRBV29-1 to TRBJ2-1; 7 bases line up with TRBD1. This CDR3 has 15 amino acids. Germline V CDR1 and CDR2: SQVTM, ANQGSEA. The junction had 9 bases not matched to a gene; V was cut back by 2 bases and J by 5 bases. CDR3 nucleotide sequence: TGCAGCGTTGAACAGGGAAAGACAGGGAACAATGAGCAGTTCTTC. As protein: CSVEQGKTGNNEQFF.

The rearrangement links TRBV6-5 to TRBJ2-7; either TRBD1 or TRBD2 may supply D (6 bases each). V was clipped by 7 bases and J by 2 bases, with 24 bases between them. Germline V lookup: CDR1 MNHEY, CDR2 SVGAGI. CDR3 length: 17 residues. CDR3 nucleotide sequence: TGTGCCAGCACCATGATCGGGGGCCGACGACCCCCCTACGAGCAGTACTTC. Translation gives CASTMIGGRRPPYEQYF.

There are many counts of this clonotype. The rearrangement uses TRBV12-3 or TRBV12-4 and TRBJ2-7, with a tentative D call TRBD1 (5 bases). Trimming shortened V by 2 bases and J by 5 bases, and 13 bases separated the two germline ends. This CDR3 has 14 residues. DNA of the CDR3: TGTGCCAGCAGTTTATACGGGCAGGGCAACGAGCAGTACTTC. This translates into CASSLYGQGNEQYF.

The chain is built from TRBV7-9 and TRBJ1-6; unclear D gene. This CDR3 has 15 residues. The ends were cut back, 1 base at V and 10 bases at J, with 14 bases in the middle. CDR1 and CDR2 from the germline V gene are SEHNR and FQNEAQ (reference sequence). As DNA, the CDR3 is TGTGCCAGCAGCTTAGGAGACGGGGTTAACTCACCCCTCCACTTT. This encodes CASSLGDGVNSPLHF.

This clonotype was counted a few times. The genes are TRBV5-1 and TRBJ2-1, with D hard to call. The CDR3 spans 16 residues. Germline assignment: CDR1 SGHRS and CDR2 YFSETQ. With 0 bases removed from V and 0 bases from J, the gap between germline ends came to 10 bases. CDR3 residues: CASSLGHLGSYNEQFF. The CDR3 region has the DNA TGCGCCAGCAGCTTGGGGCACCTGGGCTCCTACAATGAGCAGTTCTTC.

This clonotype showed up just a few times. The J gene is TRBJ2-3, the V gene TRBV3-2; the listed D gene, TRBD2, was not tested against the DNA. TRBV3-2 is deemed a pseudogene. The CDR3 is 16 amino acids. The CDR3 coding sequence is TGTGCCAGCAGCCAAGAGGTGGAGCGGGAGAAAGATACGCAGTATTTT. Translation gives CASSQEVEREKDTQYF.